One sample yielded the 26 T cell receptor beta chains listed below, sequenced in a study of T cell responses to AZD1222 COVID-19 vaccine. Repertoires were generated with immunoSEQ multiplex PCR, while TCRdb's copy carries only in-frame clones and drops some. The table has more than 150,000 clones, roughly 92% seen once; the top ten hold about 10%. Sequenced here: peripheral blood, sampled on day 0 of AZD1222 vaccination. The origin of the receptors is an adult in good health.

The rearrangement links TRBV28 to TRBJ2-7; tentative D call: TRBD1 (6 bases). Deletions cut 5 bases from V and 0 bases from J, with 14 bases between. Germline CDR1 is MDHEN and CDR2 is SYDVKM. CDR3 size: 15 residues. CDR3: CASSLRRDNSYEQYF. Written as DNA, the CDR3 is TGTGCCAGCAGTCTCCGCCGGGACAACTCCTACGAGCAGTACTTC.

V usage is TRBV6-5 and J usage is TRBJ1-6, with D hard to call. The V end was cut by 9 bases, the J end by 4 bases, with 13 bases between. The CDR3 spans 14 residues. Germline V gene data show CDR1 as MNHEY and CDR2 as SVGAGI. The CDR3 coding sequence is TGTGCCAGTTCAGCTGGTCCATATAATTCACCCCTCCACTTT. This sequence encodes CASSAGPYNSPLHF.

V and J are TRBV14 and TRBJ1-2; 9 bases line up with TRBD1. Germline CDR1 is SGHDN and CDR2 is FVKESK. The CDR3 extends over 13 amino acids. V trimming: 4 bases; J trimming: 6 bases; junction bases outside the gene matches: 3. The CDR3 reads CASSPRQGDGYTF. The CDR3 region has the DNA TGTGCCAGCAGCCCCCGACAGGGGGATGGCTACACCTTC.

This rearrangement joins TRBV4-1 to TRBJ2-3; D perhaps matches TRBD2 (6 bases). V was shortened by 0 bases and J by 1 base, with 8 bases between the two germline ends. Germline V gene lookup returns CDR1 MGHRA and CDR2 YSYEKL. The CDR3 has 15 amino acids. Here the CDR3 reads CASSQEGGGTDTQYF. CDR3 bases: TGCGCCAGCAGCCAAGAGGGCGGGGGCACAGATACGCAGTATTTT.

The gene calls are TRBV10-3 and TRBJ2-2; 7 nucleotides match TRBD1. Germline loops: CDR1 ENHRY, CDR2 SYGVKD. The J segment lost 1 base and the V segment lost 4 bases, leaving 0 bases of the junction unmatched. This CDR3 spans 14 amino acids. CDR3 sequence: CAISGTGNTGELFF. CDR3 in DNA: TGTGCCATCAGTGGGACAGGGAACACCGGGGAGCTGTTTTTT.

This clone occurred many times. This chain uses TRBV6-6 with TRBJ1-2; D unresolved. V lost 5 bases, J lost 4 bases, and 14 bases lay in between. The CDR3 has 14 amino acids. CDR1 and CDR2 (germline): MNHNY, SVGAGI (reference sequence). CDR3 amino acids: CASSPLAVTYGYTF. The CDR3 DNA is TGTGCCAGCAGTCCCCTGGCGGTAACCTATGGCTACACCTTC.

V and J are TRBV28 and TRBJ2-3; 11 nucleotides match TRBD2. V lost 9 bases, J lost 6 bases, and 5 bases stayed unmatched. The germline V gene has CDR1 MDHEN and CDR2 SYDVKM. This CDR3 comprises 13 residues. The CDR3 is CASCSGGADTQYF. The CDR3 DNA reads as TGTGCCAGTTGTAGCGGGGGGGCGGATACGCAGTATTTT.

J is TRBJ1-5 and V is TRBV2; D unresolved. Trimming pared 6 bases from V and 7 bases from J, leaving 22 bases between. The germline V gene encodes CDR1 SNHLY and CDR2 FYNNEI. The CDR3 length is 16 residues. Here the CDR3 reads CASSLRADAFGQPQHF. The CDR3 nucleotides are TGTGCCAGCAGCCTCCGGGCCGATGCTTTTGGGCAGCCCCAGCATTTT.

CDR3 sequence: CASKGDLEGTDTQYF. In nucleotides, the CDR3 is TGTGCCAGCAAGGGGGACTTAGAGGGCACAGATACGCAGTATTTT. The rearrangement links TRBV9 to TRBJ2-3; tentatively, D is TRBD1 or TRBD2 (6 bases each). CDR1 and CDR2 from the germline V gene are SGDLS and YYNGEE. This CDR3 comprises 15 residues. The V and J ends lost 6 bases and 1 base respectively, with 15 bases between them.

V is TRBV15 and J is TRBJ2-3, with D possibly called TRBD1 or TRBD2 (5 bases each). Per germline, CDR1 LNHNV and CDR2 YYDKDF (reference sequence). The CDR3 loop spans 15 amino acids. V dropped 0 bases and J dropped 4 bases, with 11 bases sitting between them. Here the CDR3 reads CATSRDRGEADTQYF. The CDR3 DNA follows: TGTGCCACCAGCAGAGATAGGGGAGAGGCAGATACGCAGTATTTT.

This clone is a singleton in its sample. The genes are TRBV4-1 and TRBJ1-1; unclear D gene. Germline loops: CDR1 MGHRA, CDR2 YSYEKL. Trimming cost V 1 base and J 0 bases, with 3 bases left between them. The CDR3 loop spans 13 amino acids. The CDR3 reads CASSQVLNTEAFF. The CDR3 DNA sequence: TGCGCCAGCAGCCAAGTACTGAACACTGAAGCTTTCTTT.

The genes are TRBV19 and TRBJ1-4, with D perhaps matching TRBD1 (6 bases). The CDR3 length is 16 residues. Germline CDR1 is LNHDA and CDR2 is SQIVND (reference sequence). V lost 4 bases to trimming and J lost 5 bases, with 17 bases between them. For the CDR3, the DNA is TGTGCCAGTAGTAGCCCTCCGGGACAAGGAAATGAAAAACTGTTTTTT. It yields the protein CASSSPPGQGNEKLFF.

The chain carries TRBV18 and TRBJ2-1; 11 bases match TRBD2. The V gene end was trimmed by 6 bases and the J gene end by 5 bases; junction bases not matched to a gene: 6. Germline-derived CDR1 and CDR2 are KGHSH and LQKENI. The CDR3 totals 15 residues. The CDR3 loop reads CASSPTSGANNEQFF. The CDR3 nucleotides read TGTGCCAGCTCGCCGACTAGCGGGGCTAACAATGAGCAGTTCTTC.

The chain uses TRBV5-6 and TRBJ2-7, with D possibly TRBD1 on 6 matching bases. CDR1 and CDR2 from the germline V gene are SGHDT and YYEEEE. The ends were cut back, 2 bases at V and 6 bases at J, with 9 bases in the middle. This CDR3 has 12 residues. In DNA form, the CDR3 reads TGTGCCAGCAGCTTCAGGGGCCGCGAGCAGTACTTC. It codes for CASSFRGREQYF.

The chain recombines TRBV19 with TRBJ1-1, with unresolved D. Germline CDR1 LNHDA, CDR2 SQIVND (reference sequence). V lost 7 bases and J lost 6, with 9 bases in between. The CDR3 has 11 amino acids. This CDR3 is CASTYGAEAFF. CDR3 coding DNA: TGTGCCAGTACCTATGGGGCTGAAGCTTTCTTT.

J is TRBJ1-1 and V is TRBV12-3 or TRBV12-4; 7 positions agree with TRBD1. The CDR3 is made up of 13 amino acids. Trimming at V came to 6 bases and at J to 9 bases, leaving 10 bases not matched to a gene. Here the CDR3 reads CASRSGTETQAFF. CDR3 DNA: TGTGCCAGCAGAAGTGGGACAGAAACTCAAGCTTTCTTT.

The V call is TRBV6-5, the J call TRBJ1-6, with 7 nucleotides matching TRBD1. With 4 bases clipped from V and 3 bases from J, the junction kept 3 bases outside the gene matches. This CDR3 spans 15 amino acids. Germline V gene data show CDR1 as MNHEY and CDR2 as SVGAGI. This CDR3 reads CASSSRDSYNSPLHF. CDR3 nucleotides: TGTGCCAGCAGTTCCCGGGACAGCTATAATTCACCCCTCCACTTT.

This chain uses TRBV20-1 with TRBJ1-2; no clear D. CDR3 size: 13 residues. CDR1 DFQATT and CDR2 SNEGSKA come from the germline V gene (reference sequence). V was trimmed by 3 bases and J by 3 bases, leaving 11 bases between them. The CDR3 loop reads CSASPARHYGYTF. CDR3 nucleotide sequence: TGCAGTGCTAGTCCGGCACGCCACTATGGCTACACCTTC.

This sequence joins TRBV18 and TRBJ1-6; possibly TRBD1 for D (6 bases). Germline CDR1 reads KGHSH; CDR2 reads LQKENI. Trimming cost V 1 base and J 7 bases, with 17 bases left between them. The length of the CDR3 is 17 residues. The CDR3 nucleotides read TGTGCCAGCTCACCACGGTATCAGGGGCCGGAGAATTCACCCCTCCACTTT. Protein: CASSPRYQGPENSPLHF.

Written as DNA, the CDR3 is TGTGCCAGCAGTGTAAGCGGGGGGGAGTACAATGAGCAGTTCTTC. Its translation: CASSVSGGEYNEQFF. The chain recombines TRBV6-4 with TRBJ2-1; 10 bases line up with TRBD2. CDR3 length equals 15 residues. Germline V gene data show CDR1 as MRHNA and CDR2 as SNTAGT. With V trimmed by 4 bases and J by 4 bases, 4 bases remained unmatched.

The rearrangement joins TRBV6-5 to TRBJ2-5; D ambiguous. This CDR3 contains 12 residues. Trimming cost V 5 bases and J 5 bases, with 9 bases left between them. CDR1 is MNHEY and CDR2 is SVGAGI in the germline V gene. Here the CDR3 reads CASSMRSETQYF. In DNA, the CDR3 is TGTGCCAGCAGTATGAGGTCCGAGACCCAGTACTTC.

This rearrangement joins TRBV3-1 (or the pseudogene TRBV3-2) to TRBJ2-6, with D possibly being TRBD2 (5 bases). V was cut by 5 bases and J by 4 bases, with 15 bases left in between. Germline V gene data show CDR1 as LGHDT and CDR2 as YNNKEL (reference sequence). This CDR3 has 16 residues. Here the CDR3 DNA reads TGTGCCAGCAGCGAACGACGGACTTCGGGGGCCAACGTCCTGACTTTC. It translates to CASSERRTSGANVLTF.

The rearrangement joins TRBV7-2 to TRBJ1-2; tentatively, D is TRBD1 (5 bases). The CDR3 is made up of 12 amino acids. Per the germline V gene, CDR1 is SGHTA and CDR2 is FQGNSA. The CDR3 spells CCVKPQGYGYTF. DNA of the CDR3: TGTTGTGTGAAGCCCCAGGGCTATGGCTACACCTTC.

This chain joins TRBV6-2 or TRBV6-3 and TRBJ1-2; D is ambiguous. The germline gives CDR1 MNHEY, CDR2 SVGEGT. Deletions cut 1 base from V and 7 bases from J, with 13 bases between. The CDR3 spans 14 residues. Written as DNA, the CDR3 is TGTGCCAGCAGTTACTATGAGGGCGGCGGTGGCTACACCTTC. Translating it yields CASSYYEGGGGYTF.

About this clone: The germline gene is not matched at one end of the junction; a read error may be the cause. J is TRBJ1-4 and V is TRBV4-1; perhaps TRBD1 as D (5 bases). Germline values: CDR1 MGHRA, CDR2 YSYEKL. The CDR3 runs 18 residues. This chain's CDR3 is CASSPILTAWGSKEKLFF. The DNA for the CDR3 is TGCGCCAGCAGCCCGATATTGACAGCCTGGGGGTCTAAAGAAAAACTGTTTTTT.

The chain combines TRBV5-4 with TRBJ2-4, with D maybe TRBD1 (6 bases). The CDR3 covers 15 residues. Germline V gives CDR1 SGHNT, CDR2 YYREEE (reference sequence). Trimming took off 3 bases at V and 2 bases at J, with 12 bases between the two ends. CDR3 in DNA: TGTGCCAGCAGCTCACTCAGGGACACCAAAAACATTCAGTACTTC. Its translation is CASSSLRDTKNIQYF.